The entry below describes one TCR beta chain. This entry is derived from a study of blood T cell repertoires in COVID-19. Methods used by the authors: Cell counts per sample came from amplifying reference gene primers. Profiling relied on immunoSEQ multiplex PCR, and the TCRdb table lists in-frame clones only, not all of them. V, J and clone size were drawn from that table, and D and trimming were deduced from the DNA. Here the sample spans 650,000 to 800,000 clones, 75% to 90% being singletons. Specimen: peripheral blood. The source of this sequence is a woman between 18 and 29 years old with acute or convalescent COVID-19.

The CDR3 DNA is TGCGCCAGCAGCCAAGCCTCACAGGACACGTCCTACACCTTC. This translates into CASSQASQDTSYTF. The chain uses TRBV4-3 and TRBJ1-2, with D perhaps matching TRBD1 (5 bases). Trimming cost V 1 base and J 10 bases, with 16 bases left between them. CDR3 length: 14 residues. Per germline, CDR1 LGHNA and CDR2 YSLEER.